These 31 T cell receptor beta chains were sequenced from one sample in a study of blood T cell repertoires in COVID-19. Using immunoSEQ multiplex PCR, the repertoire was profiled, and TCRdb retains in-frame clones only, with some absent. Of a few hundred thousand clones detected, approximately 82% appear once; the ten largest clones hold around 3.3%. The sequencing sample was made of peripheral blood. The receptor set was obtained from a woman younger than 30 with acute or convalescent COVID-19.

This chain connects TRBV6-2 or TRBV6-3 to TRBJ1-2, with a tentative D call TRBD1 (5 bases). Germline V gene sequence: CDR1 MNHEY, CDR2 SVGEGT. V dropped 0 bases and J dropped 1 base, with 9 bases sitting between them. The CDR3 has 15 amino acids. The CDR3 reads CASSYSDIVNYGYTF. CDR3 DNA sequence: TGTGCCAGCAGTTACTCGGACATAGTTAACTATGGCTACACCTTC.

The chain employs TRBV18 and TRBJ2-1; 10 bases are a match to TRBD2. Germline V gene data show CDR1 as KGHSH and CDR2 as LQKENI. With 3 bases clipped from V and 8 bases from J, the junction kept 4 bases outside the gene matches. This CDR3 spans 14 amino acids. The CDR3: CASSPVLAGDEQFF. The CDR3 DNA reads TGTGCCAGCTCACCGGTTCTAGCGGGAGATGAGCAGTTCTTC.

V and J are TRBV24-1 and TRBJ2-5; a possible D gene is TRBD1 (6 bases). Germline lookup yields CDR1 KGHDR and CDR2 SFDVKD. V lost 7 bases to trimming and J lost 6 bases, with 20 bases between them. The CDR3 has 15 residues. In nucleotides, the CDR3 is TGTGCCACCAGCCAGTCAGGGGCCTCCGAGAAGACCCAGTACTTC. It is translated as CATSQSGASEKTQYF.

V is TRBV7-9 and J is TRBJ2-2; tentatively, D is TRBD1 (5 bases). Looked up from germline, CDR1 is SEHNR and CDR2 is FQNEAQ (reference sequence). The germline V and J ends were trimmed by 8 bases and 0 bases, with 10 bases remaining between them. CDR3 length equals 14 residues. The CDR3 protein is CASLGRTNTGELFF. Written as DNA, the CDR3 is TGTGCCAGCTTGGGGCGGACGAACACCGGGGAGCTGTTTTTT.

This chain uses TRBV9 with TRBJ2-1, with 7 bases matching TRBD1. CDR3 length: 15 residues. Germline CDR1 and CDR2: SGDLS and YYNGEE. Unmatched junction bases numbered 5, after V lost 0 bases and J lost 5 bases. The CDR3 here is CASSVAGQANNEQFF. The DNA for the CDR3 is TGTGCCAGCAGCGTAGCTGGACAGGCTAACAATGAGCAGTTCTTC.

The rearrangement joins TRBV28 to TRBJ1-2; maybe TRBD1 (5 bases). V dropped 7 bases and J dropped 6 bases, with 12 bases sitting between them. The germline V gene has CDR1 MDHEN and CDR2 SYDVKM. The CDR3 length is 12 residues. The CDR3 spells CASTVGGDGYTF. The CDR3 bases are TGTGCCAGCACGGTTGGGGGGGATGGCTACACCTTC.

The rearrangement uses TRBV29-1 and TRBJ1-2, with 7 bases that match TRBD1. The CDR3 runs to 11 residues. The germline gives CDR1 SQVTM, CDR2 ANQGSEA. V was clipped by 6 bases and J by 7 bases; unmatched bases: 5. CDR3 in amino acids: CSVDRAGGYTF. DNA of the CDR3: TGCAGCGTCGACAGGGCGGGTGGCTACACCTTC. The full variable domain, with the rest looked up from reference TRBV29-1 and TRBJ1-2, is SAVISQKPSRDICQRGTSLTIQCQVDSQVTMMFWYRQQPGQSLTLIATANQGSEATYESGFVIDKFPISRPNLTFSTLTVSNMSPEDSSIYLCSVDRAGGYTFGSGTRLTVV.

The J gene is TRBJ2-5, the V gene TRBV3-1 (or the pseudogene TRBV3-2), with D hard to call. This CDR3 is 13 amino acids long. Germline assignment: CDR1 LGHDT and CDR2 YNNKEL (reference sequence). The V end was cut by 5 bases, the J end by 2 bases, with 9 bases between. CDR3 nucleotide sequence: TGTGCCAGCAGCATCCCAGGACAAGAGACCCAGTACTTC. Protein product: CASSIPGQETQYF.

This chain uses TRBV1 with TRBJ2-7; the table's TRBD2 call for D was not verified on the DNA. TRBV1 is shown as a pseudogene. The CDR3 is 20 amino acids. CDR3 in amino acids: CTSSRLPGLAGGTLPYEQYF. In DNA form, the CDR3 reads TGCACCAGCAGCCGCCTACCGGGACTAGCGGGGGGGACACTACCCTACGAGCAGTACTTC.

The gene calls are TRBV7-2 and TRBJ2-1; D is possibly TRBD2 (6 bases). Germline loops: CDR1 SGHTA, CDR2 FQGNSA. V gave up 0 bases and J gave up 7 bases, with 13 bases separating them. CDR3 length: 15 residues. The CDR3 loop is CASSLAGTPFNEQFF. The DNA for the CDR3 is TGTGCCAGCAGCTTAGCCGGGACTCCTTTTAATGAGCAGTTCTTC. Based on the CDR3 plus reference TRBV7-2 and TRBJ2-1, the full variable domain is GAGVSQSPSNKVTEKGKDVELRCDPISGHTALYWYRQSLGQGLEFLIYFQGNSAPDKSGLPSDRFSAERTGGSVSTLTIQRTQQEDSAVYLCASSLAGTPFNEQFFGPGTRLTVL.

This chain uses TRBV18 with TRBJ1-1; TRBD1 aligns across 7 bases. The CDR3 totals 15 residues. Unmatched junction bases numbered 7, after V lost 2 bases and J lost 4 bases. CDR1 and CDR2 from the germline V gene are KGHSH and LQKENI. Here the CDR3 reads CASSPKAGGRTEAFF. CDR3 sequence (DNA): TGTGCCAGCTCACCAAAGGCAGGGGGTCGCACTGAAGCTTTCTTT.

CDR3 nucleotides: TGTGCCAGCAGTTTAGGGCTGGACAATCAGCCCCAGCATTTT. This gives the protein CASSLGLDNQPQHF. The chain couples TRBV28 to TRBJ1-5; D is unresolved. Trimming took 2 bases from V and 3 from J, leaving 8 bases between them. The CDR3 covers 14 residues. CDR1 and CDR2 (germline): MDHEN, SYDVKM.

The V and J genes are TRBV18 and TRBJ1-1; TRBD1 matches at 9 bases. Germline trimming cut 6 bases from V and 3 bases from J; bases unmatched to any gene: 11. CDR3 length: 16 amino acids. CDR1 and CDR2 (germline): KGHSH, LQKENI. CDR3 sequence (DNA): TGTGCCAGCTCCAGCCCGCATCGGACAGGGGACACTGAAGCTTTCTTT. Residues: CASSSPHRTGDTEAFF.

The count of this clone is one. The J gene is TRBJ1-5, the V gene TRBV28; tentatively, D is TRBD1 (6 bases). The CDR3 length is 15 residues. The ends were cut back, 4 bases at V and 5 bases at J, with 15 bases in the middle. Per germline, CDR1 MDHEN and CDR2 SYDVKM. CDR3 region: CASSSFGQLDQPQHF. The CDR3 DNA sequence: TGTGCCAGCAGTTCCTTCGGACAGTTAGATCAGCCCCAGCATTTT.

For the CDR3, the DNA is TGTGCCAGCTCACCCGGAATGGGGGCCCCGAACACTGAAGCTTTCTTT. Translating gives CASSPGMGAPNTEAFF. This chain links TRBV18 with TRBJ1-1, with D possibly being TRBD1 (6 bases). There are 16 residues in the CDR3. The germline V gene encodes CDR1 KGHSH and CDR2 LQKENI. V was trimmed by 3 bases and J by 1 base, leaving 15 bases between them.

The chain joins TRBV5-1 to TRBJ2-1; TRBD2 matches at 10 bases. The V and J ends lost 4 bases and 12 bases, in that order; junction bases with no gene match: 13. Germline lookup yields CDR1 SGHRS and CDR2 YFSETQ. CDR3 size: 15 residues. CDR3 region: CASSPSGSVDLMQFF. The CDR3 region has the DNA TGCGCCAGCAGCCCTAGCGGGAGTGTGGATTTGATGCAGTTCTTC.

The chain links TRBV19 to TRBJ2-1; 12 bases agree with TRBD2. The CDR3 contains 16 residues. CDR1 and CDR2 from the germline V gene are LNHDA and SQIVND (reference sequence). V dropped 3 bases and J dropped 3; count of bases not matched to a gene: 3. Written as DNA, the CDR3 is TGTGCCAGTAGTATGGGGACTAGCGGGCACTACAATGAGCAGTTCTTC. Its translation is CASSMGTSGHYNEQFF. The entire variable domain, with the rest obtained from reference TRBV19 and TRBJ2-1, is as follows: DGGITQSPKYLFRKEGQNVTLSCEQNLNHDAMYWYRQDPGQGLRLIYYSQIVNDFQKGDIAEGYSVSREKKESFPLTVTSAQKNPTAFYLCASSMGTSGHYNEQFFGPGTRLTVL.

The V gene is TRBV12-5, the J gene TRBJ2-3, with a tentative D call TRBD2 (6 bases). V dropped 6 bases and J dropped 2 bases, with 12 bases sitting between them. CDR3 length: 14 amino acids. Germline CDR1 LGHNT, CDR2 FRNRAP. The CDR3 DNA is TGTGCTAGTGGAATTAGCGGATACACAGATACGCAGTATTTT. Amino acid sequence: CASGISGYTDTQYF.

V and J are TRBV11-2 and TRBJ2-1, with D uncertain. Germline-derived CDR1 and CDR2 are SGHAT and FQNNGV. The germline V and J ends were trimmed by 5 bases and 6 bases, with 11 bases remaining between them. This CDR3 has 13 residues. The CDR3 DNA sequence: TGTGCCAGCAGCGCCGACTCCCCCAATGAGCAGTTCTTC. Translated, it gives CASSADSPNEQFF.

The chain has TRBV5-6 and TRBJ2-1; a possible D gene is TRBD1 (6 bases). Trimming cost V 4 bases and J 7 bases, with 12 bases left between them. In germline, CDR1 is SGHDT, CDR2 YYEEEE. The CDR3 has 13 residues. The CDR3 reads CASSPGQSNEQFF. For the CDR3, the DNA is TGTGCCAGCAGCCCCGGACAGTCAAATGAGCAGTTCTTC.

This rearrangement joins TRBV6-4 to TRBJ2-3, with 12 bases fitting TRBD2. Germline trimming cut 6 bases from V and 0 bases from J; bases unmatched to any gene: 16. The germline CDR1 and CDR2 sequences are MRHNA and SNTAGT. The CDR3 sequence is 20 residues long. This CDR3 is CASSSGTSGPEGPSTDTQYF. As DNA, the CDR3 is TGTGCCAGCAGCTCCGGGACTAGCGGGCCCGAAGGACCGAGCACAGATACGCAGTATTTT.

The chain couples TRBV25-1 to TRBJ2-1, with D possibly TRBD2 on 5 matching bases. The CDR3 has 13 amino acids. Trimming removed 3 bases at V and 6 bases at J, with 9 bases between. The germline CDR1 and CDR2 sequences are MGHDK and SYGVNS. CDR3 protein: CASSDPSRNEQFF. The CDR3 DNA is TGTGCCAGCAGTGATCCTAGCCGCAATGAGCAGTTCTTC.

This clone was seen many times. This rearrangement joins TRBV28 to TRBJ1-5, with a tentative D call TRBD1 (6 bases). This CDR3 has 15 residues. Per the germline V gene, CDR1 is MDHEN and CDR2 is SYDVKM. V was pared by 1 base and J by 6 bases, with 13 bases between. The CDR3 sequence is CASSLLLSGVQPQHF. The CDR3 DNA sequence: TGTGCCAGCAGTTTATTGTTATCAGGGGTTCAGCCCCAGCATTTT.

The rearrangement uses TRBV19 and TRBJ1-1, with no clear D. The CDR3 loop spans 12 amino acids. Deletions cut 4 bases from V and 0 bases from J, with 3 bases between. The germline V gene has CDR1 LNHDA and CDR2 SQIVND (reference sequence). CDR3 nucleotide sequence: TGTGCCAGTAGTAAGCTGAACACTGAAGCTTTCTTT. Protein sequence: CASSKLNTEAFF.

This chain links TRBV6-5 with TRBJ1-1, with 10 bases identical to TRBD1. Germline V gene data show CDR1 as MNHEY and CDR2 as SVGAGI. V trimming: 4 bases; J trimming: 4 bases; junction bases outside the gene matches: 6. CDR3 length: 15 amino acids. As DNA, the CDR3 is TGTGCCAGCAGTTGGACAGGGGGTTTGGGCACTGAAGCTTTCTTT. Protein product: CASSWTGGLGTEAFF.

This clone was seen only a few times. Other DNA sequences from this sample encode an identical CDR3 as well. The J gene is TRBJ1-5, the V gene TRBV7-2; 7 nucleotides match TRBD1. V lost 1 base, J lost 8 bases, and 2 bases stayed unmatched. The CDR3 contains 13 residues. Germline CDR1 and CDR2: SGHTA and FQGNSA. The CDR3: CASSLGQGEPQHF. CDR3 in DNA: TGTGCCAGCAGCTTAGGGCAGGGGGAGCCCCAGCATTTT. The variable domain in full, completed from reference TRBV7-2 and TRBJ1-5, reads GAGVSQSPSNKVTEKGKDVELRCDPISGHTALYWYRQSLGQGLEFLIYFQGNSAPDKSGLPSDRFSAERTGGSVSTLTIQRTQQEDSAVYLCASSLGQGEPQHFGDGTRLSIL.

J is TRBJ2-7 and V is TRBV10-3; a possible D gene is TRBD2 (5 bases). The CDR3 length is 15 residues. Germline CDR1 reads ENHRY; CDR2 reads SYGVKD. Between the trimmed V and J ends, which lost 2 bases and 1 base, there was a span of 12 bases. The chain's CDR3 is CAISETATGSYEQYF. The CDR3 region has the DNA TGTGCCATCAGTGAGACAGCGACGGGGTCCTACGAGCAGTACTTC.

The J gene is TRBJ2-5, the V gene TRBV2; D gene uncertain. The length of the CDR3 is 14 residues. Trimming pared 6 bases from V and 2 bases from J, leaving 13 bases between. Germline V gene lookup returns CDR1 SNHLY and CDR2 FYNNEI. CDR3: CASRRETEQETQYF. The CDR3 DNA reads TGTGCCAGCAGGAGAGAGACGGAGCAAGAGACCCAGTACTTC.

This chain uses TRBV19 with TRBJ2-2; 8 bases are shared with TRBD2. The V gene's germline CDR1 is LNHDA and CDR2 SQIVND (reference sequence). V trimming: 6 bases; J trimming: 4 bases; junction bases outside the gene matches: 7. The CDR3 is made up of 15 amino acids. CDR3 DNA sequence: TGTGCCAGTAGGTTCTCACTAGCGGCCACCGGGGAGCTGTTTTTT. It encodes CASRFSLAATGELFF.

The CDR3 DNA sequence: TGTGCCAGCAGCCAAGATAAGGCCGGCGGGAGGGCTAGCACAGATACGCAGTATTTT. Translated: CASSQDKAGGRASTDTQYF. This chain links TRBV4-2 with TRBJ2-3; 9 bases agree with TRBD2. The ends lost 0 bases at V and 0 bases at J; junction bases unmatched: 10. The CDR3 runs to 19 residues. Germline V gene lookup returns CDR1 LGHNA and CDR2 YNFKEQ.

This clone was seen only a few times. The CDR3 DNA follows: TGTGCCAGCAGCCCGATAGGGAGTAACTATGGCTACACCTTC. Its protein is CASSPIGSNYGYTF. J is TRBJ1-2 and V is TRBV7-2; D is unresolved. This CDR3 is 14 amino acids long. Trimming took 5 bases from V and 1 from J, leaving 11 bases between them. Germline CDR1 and CDR2: SGHTA and FQGNSA.